These T cell receptor beta chains were read from a single sample in a study of OX40 agonist ivuxolimab in advanced cancers. Clones were read by immunoSEQ multiplex PCR, and TCRdb kept only the in-frame ones, dropping some. Of tens of thousands of clones listed, 60% to 85% are singletons. The sequencing used CD4+ or CD8+ T cells sorted from blood, collected in a trial of the OX40 agonist ivuxolimab. These receptors came from an adult with an advanced solid tumor such as melanoma, head and neck, liver or kidney cancer. Both conserved end residues are part of each CDR3. A D gene is named only where the DNA matches it firmly. Clone size is not always given. Where it is, it says once, few, many or a class for expanded clones.

abundance	d_gene	v_gene	j_gene	CDR3aa	CDR3nt
once	NA	TRBV27	TRBJ1-6	CASSLFIRSSPLHF	TGTGCCAGCAGTTTATTTATTCGGAGTTCACCCCTCCACTTT
NA	NA	TRBV20-1	TRBJ1-1	CSAREGTEAFF	TGCAGTGCTAGAGAGGGGACTGAGGCTTTCTTT
NA	NA	TRBV21-1	TRBJ2-2	CASRYYPAPGGARHHDANTGELFF	TGTGCCAGCAGATACTACCCCGCCCCCGGCGGGGCACGCCACCATGATGCGAACACCGGGGAGCTGTTTTTT
NA	NA	TRBV5-1	TRBJ1-1	CASTAGPRNTEAFF	TGCGCCAGCACCGCCGGGCCCAGAAACACTGAAGCTTTCTTT
NA	TRBD1	TRBV18	TRBJ2-1	CASSPSGQTPYNEQFF	TGTGCCAGCTCACCGTCGGGACAGACTCCCTACAATGAGCAGTTCTTC
NA	NA	TRBV6-5	TRBJ2-7	CASSYDEQGTGQYF	TGTGCCAGCAGTTACGACGAACAGGGAACCGGGCAGTACTTC
NA	NA	TRBV10-3	TRBJ2-7	CAITPTGSYEQYF	TGTGCCATCACCCCGACGGGATCCTACGAGCAGTACTTC
few	NA	TRBV7-3	TRBJ2-3	CASSLGGARISTDTQYF	TGTGCCAGCAGCCTAGGAGGGGCCCGGATTAGCACAGATACGCAGTATTTT
NA	NA	TRBV29-1	TRBJ1-2	CSVTDTLRYTF	TGCAGCGTTACCGACACGCTACGCTACACCTTC
NA	TRBD2	TRBV7-2	TRBJ2-1	CASIPGLAAHEQFF	TGTGCCAGCATTCCCGGACTAGCGGCGCATGAGCAGTTCTTC
NA	NA	TRBV29-1	TRBJ1-3	CSVVAGPSGNTIYF	TGCAGCGTTGTAGCAGGACCCTCTGGAAACACCATATATTTT
once	NA	TRBV25-1	TRBJ2-6	CASSEIGSGANVLTF	TGTGCCAGCAGTGAAATAGGCTCTGGGGCCAACGTCCTGACTTTC
NA	NA	TRBV5-5	TRBJ1-4	CASSLNSGVSNEKLFF	TGTGCCAGCAGCTTAAATTCAGGGGTTTCTAATGAAAAACTGTTTTTT
NA	NA	TRBV11-2	TRBJ1-3	CASSLDQAGAGNTIYF	TGTGCCAGCAGCTTAGATCAGGCAGGGGCTGGAAACACCATATATTTT
once	TRBD1	TRBV7-2	TRBJ2-7	CASSPPHGGQGEREQYF	TGTGCCAGCAGCCCACCACACGGAGGACAGGGAGAGCGGGAGCAGTACTTC
NA	TRBD1	TRBV6-1	TRBJ1-1	CASGGQLNTEAFF	TGTGCCAGCGGGGGACAGTTGAACACTGAAGCTTTCTTT
few	TRBD1	TRBV25-1	TRBJ1-2	CASSGTGRDGYTF	TGTGCCAGCAGTGGGACAGGAAGGGATGGCTACACCTTC
NA	NA	TRBV2	TRBJ1-5	CASRADSNQPQHF	TGTGCCAGCAGGGCCGACAGCAATCAGCCCCAGCATTTT
NA	NA	TRBV5-6	TRBJ2-2	CASSLDINTGELFF	TGTGCCAGCAGCTTGGACATAAACACCGGGGAGCTGTTTTTT
NA	TRBD2	TRBV28	TRBJ2-2	CASSRDLAGAAGELFF	TGTGCCAGCAGTAGAGACCTAGCGGGAGCGGCCGGGGAGCTGTTTTTT
NA	TRBD2	TRBV7-2	TRBJ2-3	CASSFHGGVWRTDTQYF	TGTGCCAGCAGCTTCCACGGGGGGGTTTGGCGCACAGATACGCAGTATTTT
NA	TRBD1	TRBV2	TRBJ1-1	CASERGPLNTEAFF	TGTGCCAGCGAAAGGGGGCCGCTGAACACTGAAGCTTTCTTT
NA	NA	TRBV29-1	TRBJ2-6	CSVPQVAGANVLTF	TGCAGCGTACCTCAAGTTGCTGGGGCCAACGTCCTGACTTTC
NA	NA	TRBV7-9	TRBJ2-3	CASSPGLSTDTQYF	TGTGCCAGCAGCCCCGGACTAAGCACAGATACGCAGTATTTT
NA	NA	TRBV10-3	TRBJ2-7	CAISESGLRVYF	TGTGCCATCAGTGAATCGGGACTCCGGGTGTACTTC
few	TRBD1	TRBV5-1	TRBJ2-7	CASSIGTGYEQYF	TGCGCCAGCAGCATAGGGACAGGGTACGAGCAGTACTTC
NA	TRBD1	TRBV28	TRBJ2-2	CASSLGTGPHTGELFF	TGTGCCAGCAGCCTAGGGACAGGGCCTCACACCGGGGAGCTGTTTTTT
NA	TRBD1	TRBV5-4	TRBJ1-1	CASSPGQGLNTEAFF	TGTGCCAGCAGCCCGGGACAGGGGCTGAACACTGAAGCTTTCTTT
NA	NA	TRBV30	TRBJ2-5	CAWDGGQETQYF	TGTGCCTGGGACGGAGGGCAAGAGACCCAGTACTTC
NA	NA	TRBV10-3	TRBJ2-3	CASQGTPSTDTQYF	TGTGCCTCCCAGGGCACTCCTAGCACAGATACGCAGTATTTT
NA	TRBD2	TRBV4-2	TRBJ2-7	CASSQGGSGGAHEQYF	TGTGCCAGCAGCCAAGGGGGGAGCGGGGGGGCCCACGAGCAGTACTTC
NA	NA	TRBV7-6	TRBJ1-2	CASSRDDRGSPGYTF	TGTGCCAGCAGCCGTGATGACAGAGGTTCGCCTGGCTACACCTTC
NA	TRBD2	TRBV28	TRBJ2-1	CASRTPGTSGGNEQFF	TGTGCGAGCCGGACCCCTGGGACTAGCGGGGGAAATGAGCAGTTCTTC
NA	NA	TRBV19	TRBJ1-6	CASRGGAYNSPLHF	TGTGCCAGTAGGGGGGGCGCCTATAATTCACCCCTCCACTTT
NA	NA	TRBV5-8	TRBJ1-5	CASSRPNQPQHF	TGTGCCAGCAGCAGGCCGAATCAGCCCCAGCATTTT
NA	NA	TRBV7-2	TRBJ2-5	CASSSGLGLQETQYF	TGTGCCAGCAGCTCGGGTTTGGGCCTCCAAGAGACCCAGTACTTC
NA	NA	TRBV30	TRBJ2-3	CAWGSSTDTQYF	TGTGCCTGGGGTAGCAGCACAGATACGCAGTATTTT
NA	TRBD1	TRBV6-1	TRBJ1-6	CASTGTGGSPLHF	TGTGCCAGCACAGGGACAGGGGGTTCACCCCTCCACTTT
few	TRBD1	TRBV7-9	TRBJ1-2	CASSTLDRVKNYGYTF	TGTGCCAGCAGCACCCTCGACAGGGTAAAGAACTATGGCTACACCTTC
NA	NA	TRBV7-9	TRBJ1-6	CASSQPRGDNSPLHF	TGTGCCAGCAGCCAGCCCAGGGGTGATAATTCACCCCTCCACTTT
NA	NA	TRBV5-4	TRBJ1-3	CASSKNTSGNTIYF	TGTGCCAGCAGCAAAAACACATCTGGAAACACCATATATTTT
NA	NA	TRBV29-1	TRBJ2-1	CSVNHSPGGSYNEQFF	TGCAGCGTTAACCACTCGCCCGGGGGCTCCTACAATGAGCAGTTCTTC
few	TRBD2	TRBV14	TRBJ2-1	CATSGRYNEQFF	TGTGCGACTAGCGGGAGATACAATGAGCAGTTCTTC
few	NA	TRBV9	TRBJ2-3	CASSAKEPFTDTQYF	TGTGCCAGCAGCGCCAAAGAGCCATTCACAGATACGCAGTATTTT
once	TRBD1	TRBV27	TRBJ1-2	CASSLSTGRPYGYTF	TGTGCCAGCAGTTTATCGACAGGGCGTCCCTATGGCTACACCTTC
NA	NA	TRBV19	TRBJ2-1	CASTTLTGTGEQFF	TGTGCCAGTACCACATTGACAGGGACTGGTGAGCAGTTCTTC
once	NA	TRBV9	TRBJ2-6	CASSTRSGANVLTF	TGTGCCAGCAGCACCCGATCTGGGGCCAACGTCCTGACTTTC
NA	NA	TRBV28	TRBJ1-6	CASSLRAAIAHLHF	TGTGCCAGCAGTTTAAGGGCCGCGATTGCACATCTCCACTTT
NA	NA	TRBV14	TRBJ1-1	CASSLYLVNTEAFF	TGTGCCAGCAGCCTCTATCTAGTGAACACTGAAGCTTTCTTT
NA	NA	TRBV4-3	TRBJ2-2	CASSQDPSNTGELFF	TGCGCCAGCAGCCAAGATCCCAGCAACACCGGGGAGCTGTTTTTT
NA	NA	TRBV15	TRBJ1-1	CATSRGVLGTEAFF	TGTGCCACCAGCAGAGGGGTTCTGGGCACTGAAGCTTTCTTT
NA	NA	TRBV5-1	TRBJ2-5	CASSFRGNQETQYF	TGCGCCAGCAGCTTCCGAGGGAACCAAGAGACCCAGTACTTC
NA	NA	TRBV5-1	TRBJ2-7	CASSEGGGSYEQYF	TGCGCCAGCAGCGAAGGGGGGGGCTCCTACGAGCAGTACTTC
NA	NA	TRBV10-3	TRBJ2-2	CAIKSGQNTGELFF	TGTGCCATCAAAAGTGGGCAGAACACCGGGGAGCTGTTTTTT